The rows below give T cell receptor beta chains drawn from one sample of a study of cytomegalovirus exposure and HLA in healthy donors. The assay was immunoSEQ multiplex PCR, and TCRdb's table has in-frame clones only and misses some. This table has fewer than 150,000 clones, 70% to 80% appearing once. Sequenced: PBMCs. These receptors all stem from a man aged 25 to 40 in good health and CMV-seronegative. The CDR3 runs from the conserved cysteine through the conserved F or W. D genes are given only for firm matches. Where a row states a size, it is once, few, many or the class of an expanded clone; other rows omit it.

v_call	d_call	clone_size	j_call	cdr3_nt	cdr3_aa
TRBV19	-	-	TRBJ1-5	TGTGCCAGTACTGTGACAGGATCAAGCAATCAGCCCCAGCATTTT	CASTVTGSSNQPQHF
TRBV30	-	-	TRBJ1-4	TGCGGGGGGGGGAAAGACGGTGAAAAACTGTTTTTT	CGGGKDGEKLFF
TRBV30	-	-	TRBJ2-1	TGTGCCTGGACCCTGGCTCCTGGGACTCCCCCCTTCTTC	CAWTLAPGTPPFF
TRBV19	TRBD1	few	TRBJ1-1	TGTGCCAGTAGTGCTCTCCGGGACAGGGGGAACACTGAAGCTTTCTTT	CASSALRDRGNTEAFF
TRBV27	-	-	TRBJ2-7	TGTGCCAGCAGTTTATCGTATCTTTTCTACGAGCAGTACTTC	CASSLSYLFYEQYF
TRBV19	-	once	TRBJ1-2	TGTGCCAGTAGTACCCCGTGGAGTCCTGACTATGGCTACACCTTC	CASSTPWSPDYGYTF
TRBV11-3	TRBD2	-	TRBJ2-2	TGTGCCAGCAGCAGAACTGGGACTAGCGGGAGGGGGGGGGAGCTGTTTTTT	CASSRTGTSGRGGELFF
TRBV30	-	-	TRBJ2-7	TGTGCCTGGAGTGTTACTTTTGGACTACCAACCTACGAGCAGTACTTC	CAWSVTFGLPTYEQYF
TRBV5-1	TRBD2	few	TRBJ2-5	TGCGCCAGCAGCGGGACTAGCGGAGAGACCCAGTACTTC	CASSGTSGETQYF
TRBV30	-	-	TRBJ2-5	TGTGCCTGGAGTGGTCAGGGGCAAGAGACCCAGTACTTC	CAWSGQGQETQYF
TRBV28	TRBD1	few	TRBJ2-5	TGTGCCAGCAGTTTCCGGGACAGGGTAAAGACCCAGTACTTC	CASSFRDRVKTQYF
TRBV5-4	-	once	TRBJ2-1	TGTGCCAGCAGCTTGGGAAATACGGGGAGCGAGCAGTTCTTC	CASSLGNTGSEQFF
TRBV5-1	TRBD2	-	TRBJ2-5	TGCGCCAGCAGCTTGGGCGGGAGTTCGAAGGAGACCCAGTACTTC	CASSLGGSSKETQYF
TRBV6-5	TRBD1	-	TRBJ2-1	TGTGCCAGCCGGGACAGCTTTTCCTACAATGAGCAGTTCTTC	CASRDSFSYNEQFF
TRBV6-5	TRBD1	-	TRBJ1-6	TGTGCCAGCAGTTACAGGGGGCCCAATTCACCCCTCCACTTT	CASSYRGPNSPLHF
TRBV10-1	TRBD1	few	TRBJ2-1	TGCGCCAGCAGTGGGGGACAGGGAGGTGAGCAGTTCTTC	CASSGGQGGEQFF
TRBV4-1	-	-	TRBJ2-2	TGCGCCAGCAGGGCAGGGAACACCGGGGAGCTGTTTTTT	CASRAGNTGELFF
TRBV27	TRBD1	-	TRBJ2-1	TGTGCCAGCAGTTTTGGCCAGGGGGCAGGGTGGGTGCAGTTCTTC	CASSFGQGAGWVQFF